The 8 T cell receptor beta chains in this list originate from one sample, sequenced in a study of blood T cells in healthy people across ages. The use of a sample-barcoded 5' primer and a J-beta primer mix characterized a second PCR of roughly 7 to 11 cycles. TCRdb fed the 5' RACE reads into MiXCR, producing one record per CDR3 protein. The sample yields 700,000 to 800,000 distinct CDR3 sequences, more than 40% seen once. The material sequenced was blood. The receptors originated from a woman in her sixties or seventies in good health.

V usage is TRBV20-1 and J usage is TRBJ2-1, with D unresolved. The CDR3 contains 12 residues. V gave up 4 bases and J gave up 8 bases, with 12 bases separating them. Germline V gene lookup returns CDR1 DFQATT and CDR2 SNEGSKA (reference sequence). The CDR3 sequence: CSANSHSDEQFF. DNA for the CDR3: TGCAGTGCTAATTCCCATTCGGATGAGCAGTTCTTC.

This sequence joins TRBV28 and TRBJ2-5, with a tentative D call TRBD2 (6 bases). CDR3 length equals 16 residues. Trimming removed 3 bases from V and 3 bases from J, with 17 bases in between. Germline loops: CDR1 MDHEN, CDR2 SYDVKM. The CDR3 region is CASSFSRGSGEETQYF. As DNA, the CDR3 is TGTGCCAGCAGTTTTAGCCGTGGTAGCGGCGAAGAGACCCAGTACTTC.

The V call is TRBV20-1, the J call TRBJ1-6, with D possibly TRBD1 on 6 matching bases. Between the trimmed V and J ends, which lost 6 bases and 2 bases, there was a span of 17 bases. The CDR3 loop spans 16 amino acids. Per the germline V gene, CDR1 is DFQATT and CDR2 is SNEGSKA (reference sequence). CDR3 nucleotides: TGCAGTGCAGGGGGGGGTGCAGGGGCCTATAATTCACCCCTCCACTTT. Translating it yields CSAGGGAGAYNSPLHF.

This clonotype was picked up a small number of times. The chain has TRBV12-3 or TRBV12-4 and TRBJ2-3; 11 bases are shared with TRBD2. Germline trimming cut 8 bases from V and 3 bases from J; bases unmatched to any gene: 13. CDR3 length equals 17 residues. The CDR3 region is CASGGVSSGRRTDTQYF. CDR3 nucleotides: TGTGCCAGCGGAGGGGTTTCTAGCGGGAGGAGGACAGATACGCAGTATTTT.

About this clonotype: A much larger clone lies one base from this, so it may be a read error. The chain is built from TRBV9 and TRBJ2-1, with D tentatively TRBD2 (5 bases). CDR3 size: 16 residues. Between the trimmed V and J ends, which lost 6 bases and 3 bases, there was a span of 19 bases. Germline CDR1 and CDR2: SGDLS and YYNGEE. The CDR3 coding sequence is TGTGCCAGCACCCCGAGGGCAGACAATATCTACAATGAGCAGTTCTTC. Its protein product is CASTPRADNIYNEQFF.

The chain recombines TRBV5-1 with TRBJ2-5; D perhaps matches TRBD2 (6 bases). The V end lost 3 bases, the J end lost 5 bases, and 17 bases lay between the germline ends. Germline V gene lookup returns CDR1 SGHRS and CDR2 YFSETQ. This CDR3 spans 15 amino acids. This CDR3 reads CASSSFSGGLETQYF. In DNA, the CDR3 is TGCGCCAGCAGCTCTTTTAGCGGCGGTTTGGAGACCCAGTACTTC.

In its sample, this clonotype was seen a few times. The V call is TRBV6-2 or TRBV6-3, the J call TRBJ2-5; D is perhaps TRBD2 (6 bases). V shed 1 base and J shed 5 bases, with 11 bases lying between them. Germline lookup yields CDR1 MNHEY and CDR2 SVGEGT. The CDR3 runs 14 residues. CDR3 in DNA: TGTGCCAGCAGTTACTTGGAGGGGAGGGAGACCCAGTACTTC. Its protein is CASSYLEGRETQYF.

This clonotype occurred a few times. The rearrangement links TRBV28 to TRBJ2-1; no clear D gene. Per the germline V gene, CDR1 is MDHEN and CDR2 is SYDVKM. V lost 3 bases and J lost 0, with 12 bases in between. The CDR3 covers 16 residues. The CDR3 DNA is TGTGCCAGCAGTTTTACAGCCACGAGCTCCTACAATGAGCAGTTCTTC. It yields the protein CASSFTATSSYNEQFF.